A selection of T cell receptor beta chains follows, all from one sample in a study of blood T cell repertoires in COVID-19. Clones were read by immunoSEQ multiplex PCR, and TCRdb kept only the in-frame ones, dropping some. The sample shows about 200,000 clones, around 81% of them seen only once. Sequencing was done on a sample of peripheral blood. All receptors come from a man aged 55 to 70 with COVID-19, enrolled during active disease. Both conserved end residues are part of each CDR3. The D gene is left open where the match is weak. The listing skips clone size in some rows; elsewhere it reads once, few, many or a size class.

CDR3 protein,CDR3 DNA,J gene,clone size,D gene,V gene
CASSQGTANYGYTF,TGCGCCAGCAGCCAGGGGACAGCTAACTATGGCTACACCTTC,TRBJ1-2,.,TRBD1,TRBV4-3
CAISGYSGRAADTQYF,TGTGCCATCAGTGGCTATAGCGGGAGGGCGGCAGATACGCAGTATTTT,TRBJ2-3,once,TRBD2,TRBV10-3
CASSQDLQINQPQHF,TGCGCCAGCAGCCAAGATTTACAGATCAATCAGCCCCAGCATTTT,TRBJ1-5,.,.,TRBV4-3
CASSLSTGGDGYTF,TGCGCCAGCAGCTTGTCGACAGGGGGAGATGGCTACACCTTC,TRBJ1-2,.,TRBD1,TRBV5-1
CATSSRQGGGSGANVLTF,TGTGCCACCAGCTCTCGACAGGGCGGTGGGTCTGGGGCCAACGTCCTGACTTTC,TRBJ2-6,.,TRBD1,TRBV15
CASSLNRAYEQYF,TGTGCCAGCAGTTTAAACAGGGCCTACGAGCAGTACTTC,TRBJ2-7,.,.,TRBV28
CASSQHGVTKETQYF,TGTGCCAGCAGCCAACACGGGGTCACCAAAGAGACCCAGTACTTC,TRBJ2-5,.,.,TRBV5-6
CASSRAGGTGYTF,TGTGCCAGCAGCCGCGCGGGGGGGACTGGCTACACCTTC,TRBJ1-2,.,.,TRBV13
CASSSGQGAYNEQFF,TGTGCCAGCAGCTCCGGACAGGGGGCGTACAATGAGCAGTTCTTC,TRBJ2-1,.,TRBD1,TRBV11-1
CASSSRGQMYEQYF,TGTGCCAGCAGCTCTCGAGGACAGATGTACGAGCAGTACTTC,TRBJ2-7,once,.,TRBV5-6
CVSSQDTTRFGLYF,TGTGTCAGCAGCCAAGATACTACGAGGTTTGGGTTGTACTTC,TRBJ2-7,.,.,TRBV3-1/TRBV3-2
CASSLAGTGNTIYF,TGCGCCAGCAGCTTGGCTGGCACTGGAAACACCATATATTTT,TRBJ1-3,few,.,TRBV5-1
CASSLDSLRGYTF,TGCGCCAGCAGCTTGGACAGCCTAAGGGGCTACACCTTC,TRBJ1-2,.,.,TRBV5-1
CSVRGGAYQETQYF,TGCAGCGTCCGTGGGGGGGCCTACCAAGAGACCCAGTACTTC,TRBJ2-5,.,.,TRBV29-1
CASNRQGASDTEAFF,TGCGCCAGCAACAGACAGGGGGCATCGGACACTGAAGCTTTCTTT,TRBJ1-1,.,TRBD1,TRBV5-1
CASSLSSGTLSTDTQYF,TGTGCCAGCAGCCTCTCATCCGGGACACTTAGCACAGATACGCAGTATTTT,TRBJ2-3,.,.,TRBV4-2
CASSESLNTEAFF,TGTGCCAGCAGTGAAAGCTTGAACACTGAAGCTTTCTTT,TRBJ1-1,.,.,TRBV6-4
CASSFGGVETQYF,TGTGCCAGCAGTTTTGGAGGGGTGGAGACCCAGTACTTC,TRBJ2-5,.,.,TRBV12-3/TRBV12-4
CASSLGQGDTGELFF,TGCGCCAGCAGCTTAGGACAGGGGGACACCGGGGAGCTGTTTTTT,TRBJ2-2,.,TRBD1,TRBV4-3
CASSLGGTTKNTEAFF,TGTGCCAGCAGCTTAGGTGGTACCACTAAGAACACTGAAGCTTTCTTT,TRBJ1-1,.,.,TRBV11-3
CSAQRGSHTGELFF,TGCAGCGCCCAGCGCGGGAGTCACACCGGGGAGCTGTTTTTT,TRBJ2-2,.,TRBD2,TRBV29-1
CASSAGPGVWNTIYF,TGTGCCAGCAGCGCTGGCCCAGGGGTGTGGAACACCATATATTTT,TRBJ1-3,.,.,TRBV9
CASSTPSEAGELFF,TGTGCCAGCAGTACCCCTAGCGAAGCCGGGGAGCTGTTTTTT,TRBJ2-2,.,.,TRBV6-5
CASSPADRDRGYTF,TGTGCCAGTAGTCCTGCGGACAGGGATCGAGGCTACACCTTC,TRBJ1-2,.,TRBD1,TRBV19
CASSRTTSNYGYTF,TGTGCCAGCAGCAGGACAACTTCTAACTATGGCTACACCTTC,TRBJ1-2,.,.,TRBV3-1/TRBV3-2
CASSHDDRSNSPLHF,TGTGCCAGCAGCCATGACGACAGGAGTAATTCACCCCTCCACTTT,TRBJ1-6,.,.,TRBV4-2
CASTRTAYSPLHF,TGTGCCAGCACTCGAACCGCGTACTCACCCCTCCACTTT,TRBJ1-6,.,.,TRBV6-5
CASIGLPNSPLHF,TGTGCCAGCATTGGACTGCCTAATTCACCCCTCCACTTT,TRBJ1-6,.,.,TRBV6-5
CASPGGDGETQYF,TGTGCCAGCCCGGGGGGGGATGGGGAGACCCAGTACTTC,TRBJ2-5,.,TRBD2,TRBV11-2
CATSDPRPGTSGSFSEQFF,TGTGCCACCAGTGATCCCCGCCCCGGGACTAGCGGGAGTTTCAGTGAGCAGTTCTTC,TRBJ2-1,.,TRBD2,TRBV24-1
CASSGGQLNTEAFF,TGTGCCAGCAGTGGGGGACAGTTGAACACTGAAGCTTTCTTT,TRBJ1-1,.,TRBD1,TRBV6-2/TRBV6-3